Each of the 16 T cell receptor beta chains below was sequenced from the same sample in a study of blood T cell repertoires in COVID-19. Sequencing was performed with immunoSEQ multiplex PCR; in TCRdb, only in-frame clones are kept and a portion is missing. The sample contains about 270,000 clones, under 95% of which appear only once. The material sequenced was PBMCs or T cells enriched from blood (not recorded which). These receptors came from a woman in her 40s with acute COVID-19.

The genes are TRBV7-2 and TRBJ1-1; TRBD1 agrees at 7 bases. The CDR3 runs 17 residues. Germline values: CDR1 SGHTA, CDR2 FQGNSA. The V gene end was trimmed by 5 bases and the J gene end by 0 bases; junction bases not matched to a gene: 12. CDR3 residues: CASSLWTGGGVNTEAFF. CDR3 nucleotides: TGTGCCAGCAGCCTTTGGACAGGTGGAGGTGTGAACACTGAAGCTTTCTTT.

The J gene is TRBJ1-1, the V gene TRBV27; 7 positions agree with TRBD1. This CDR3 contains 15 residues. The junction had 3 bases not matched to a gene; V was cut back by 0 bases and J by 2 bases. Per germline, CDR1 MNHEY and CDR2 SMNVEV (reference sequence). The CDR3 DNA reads TGTGCCAGCAGTTTATCTCGAGGGGGCAACACTGAAGCTTTCTTT. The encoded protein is CASSLSRGGNTEAFF.

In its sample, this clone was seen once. The CDR3 DNA follows: TGTGCCAGCAGCCTCGTCGGGACAGGGAAGTCCGGGGAGCTGTTTTTT. Protein product: CASSLVGTGKSGELFF. This chain links TRBV7-2 with TRBJ2-2, with 9 positions matching TRBD1. The CDR3 runs 16 residues. Germline V gives CDR1 SGHTA, CDR2 FQGNSA. V lost 5 bases to trimming and J lost 6 bases; unmatched junction nucleotides: 10.

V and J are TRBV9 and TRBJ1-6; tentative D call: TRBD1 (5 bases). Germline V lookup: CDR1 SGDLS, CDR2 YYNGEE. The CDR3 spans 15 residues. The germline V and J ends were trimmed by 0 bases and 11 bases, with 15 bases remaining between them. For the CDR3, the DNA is TGTGCCAGCAGCGTAGGGGGACTCCGAGGGGCACCCCTCCACTTT. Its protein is CASSVGGLRGAPLHF.

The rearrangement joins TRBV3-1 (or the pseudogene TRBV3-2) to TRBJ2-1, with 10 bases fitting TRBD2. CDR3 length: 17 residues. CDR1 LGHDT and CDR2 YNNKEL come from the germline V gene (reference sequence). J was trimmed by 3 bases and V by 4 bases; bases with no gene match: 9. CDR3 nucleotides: TGTGCCAGCAGCCCCCGAACCTCTAGCGGGAGCTACAATGAGCAGTTCTTC. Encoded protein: CASSPRTSSGSYNEQFF.

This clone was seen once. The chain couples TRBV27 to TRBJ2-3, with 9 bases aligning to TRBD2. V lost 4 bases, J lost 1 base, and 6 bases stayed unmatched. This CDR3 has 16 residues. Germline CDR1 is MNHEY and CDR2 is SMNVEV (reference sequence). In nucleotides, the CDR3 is TGTGCCAGCAGTTCCCCCCGACTAGCGGGCACAGATACGCAGTATTTT. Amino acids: CASSSPRLAGTDTQYF.

In DNA, the CDR3 is TGTGCCACCAGTGATGCGGGAGGGCCGAGGATCAATGAGCAGTTCTTC. Translated, it gives CATSDAGGPRINEQFF. The rearrangement joins TRBV24-1 to TRBJ2-1; 9 bases fit TRBD2. The V gene end was trimmed by 3 bases and the J gene end by 6 bases; junction bases not matched to a gene: 8. The length of the CDR3 is 16 residues. Per germline, CDR1 KGHDR and CDR2 SFDVKD.

The DNA for the CDR3 is TGTGCCAGCAGCTTAGATAGGAGGACTAGTTGGAATGAGCAGTTCTTC. It is translated as CASSLDRRTSWNEQFF. The chain is built from TRBV11-3 and TRBJ2-1; the match to TRBD2 covers 7 bases. V lost 0 bases, J lost 7 bases, and 9 bases stayed unmatched. The CDR3 covers 16 residues. The germline gives CDR1 SGHNT, CDR2 YENEEA.

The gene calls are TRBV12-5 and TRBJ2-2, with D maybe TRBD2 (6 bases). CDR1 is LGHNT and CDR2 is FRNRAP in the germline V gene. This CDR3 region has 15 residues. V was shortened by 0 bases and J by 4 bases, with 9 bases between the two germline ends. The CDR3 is CASGLVVGGTGELFF. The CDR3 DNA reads TGTGCTAGTGGTTTGGTGGTGGGAGGCACCGGGGAGCTGTTTTTT.

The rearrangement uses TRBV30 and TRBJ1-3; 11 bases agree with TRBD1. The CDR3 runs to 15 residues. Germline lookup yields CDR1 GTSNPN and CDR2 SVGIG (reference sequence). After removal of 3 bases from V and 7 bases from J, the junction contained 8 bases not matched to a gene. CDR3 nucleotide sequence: TGTGCCTGGAGGCATAGGACAGGGGGCAGGAACACCATATATTTT. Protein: CAWRHRTGGRNTIYF.

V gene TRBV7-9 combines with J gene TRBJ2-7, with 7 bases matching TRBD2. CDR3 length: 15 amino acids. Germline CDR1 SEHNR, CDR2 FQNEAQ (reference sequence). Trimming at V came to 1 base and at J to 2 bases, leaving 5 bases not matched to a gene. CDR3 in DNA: TGTGCCAGCAGCTTAGTTTCTAGCGGTACCTACGAGCAGTACTTC. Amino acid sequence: CASSLVSSGTYEQYF. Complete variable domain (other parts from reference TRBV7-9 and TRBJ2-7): DTGVSQNPRHKITKRGQNVTFRCDPISEHNRLYWYRQTLGQGPEFLTYFQNEAQLEKSRLLSDRFSAERPKGSFSTLEIQRTEQGDSAMYLCASSLVSSGTYEQYFGPGTRLTVT.

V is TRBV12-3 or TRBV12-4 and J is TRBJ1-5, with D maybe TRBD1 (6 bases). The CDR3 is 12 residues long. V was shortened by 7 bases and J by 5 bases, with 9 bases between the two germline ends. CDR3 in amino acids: CASTQGDQPQHF. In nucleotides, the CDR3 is TGTGCCAGCACACAGGGAGATCAGCCCCAGCATTTT.

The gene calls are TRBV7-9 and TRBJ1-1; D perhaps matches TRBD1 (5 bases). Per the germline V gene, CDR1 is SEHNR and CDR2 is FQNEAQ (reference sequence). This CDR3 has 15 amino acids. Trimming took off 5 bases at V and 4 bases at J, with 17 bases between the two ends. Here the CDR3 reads CASSIIRGEVTEAFF. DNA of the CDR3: TGTGCCAGCAGCATAATAAGGGGTGAGGTCACTGAAGCTTTCTTT.

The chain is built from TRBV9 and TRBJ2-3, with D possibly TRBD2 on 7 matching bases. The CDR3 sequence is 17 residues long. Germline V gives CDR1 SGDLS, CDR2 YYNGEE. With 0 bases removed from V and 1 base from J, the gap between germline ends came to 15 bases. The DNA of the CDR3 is TGTGCCAGCAGCGTAGGGTTTGCGGGGGCCGGCACAGATACGCAGTATTTT. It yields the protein CASSVGFAGAGTDTQYF. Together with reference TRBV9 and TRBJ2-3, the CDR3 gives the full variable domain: DSGVTQTPKHLITATGQRVTLRCSPRSGDLSVYWYQQSLDQGLQFLIQYYNGEERAKGNILERFSAQQFPDLHSELNLSSLELGDSALYFCASSVGFAGAGTDTQYFGPGTRLTVL.

CDR3 protein: CASSLWGRQEKTQYF. Written as DNA, the CDR3 is TGTGCCAGCAGCCTGTGGGGACGACAGGAGAAGACCCAGTACTTC. The gene calls are TRBV7-8 and TRBJ2-5, with D maybe TRBD1 (6 bases). The CDR3 runs to 15 residues. Germline CDR1 SGHVS, CDR2 FQNEAQ. V was pared by 5 bases and J by 6 bases, with 19 bases between. The full variable domain, with the rest looked up from reference TRBV7-8 and TRBJ2-5, is GAGVSQSPRYKVAKRGQDVALRCDPISGHVSLFWYQQALGQGPEFLTYFQNEAQLDKSGLPSDRFFAERPEGSVSTLKIQRTQQEDSAVYLCASSLWGRQEKTQYFGPGTRLLVL.

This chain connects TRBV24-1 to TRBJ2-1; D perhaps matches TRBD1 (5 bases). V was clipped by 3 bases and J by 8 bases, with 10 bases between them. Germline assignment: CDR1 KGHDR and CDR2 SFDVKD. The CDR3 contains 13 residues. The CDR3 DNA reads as TGTGCCACCAGTGATCCAGGGTTCCATGAGCAGTTCTTC. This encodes CATSDPGFHEQFF.